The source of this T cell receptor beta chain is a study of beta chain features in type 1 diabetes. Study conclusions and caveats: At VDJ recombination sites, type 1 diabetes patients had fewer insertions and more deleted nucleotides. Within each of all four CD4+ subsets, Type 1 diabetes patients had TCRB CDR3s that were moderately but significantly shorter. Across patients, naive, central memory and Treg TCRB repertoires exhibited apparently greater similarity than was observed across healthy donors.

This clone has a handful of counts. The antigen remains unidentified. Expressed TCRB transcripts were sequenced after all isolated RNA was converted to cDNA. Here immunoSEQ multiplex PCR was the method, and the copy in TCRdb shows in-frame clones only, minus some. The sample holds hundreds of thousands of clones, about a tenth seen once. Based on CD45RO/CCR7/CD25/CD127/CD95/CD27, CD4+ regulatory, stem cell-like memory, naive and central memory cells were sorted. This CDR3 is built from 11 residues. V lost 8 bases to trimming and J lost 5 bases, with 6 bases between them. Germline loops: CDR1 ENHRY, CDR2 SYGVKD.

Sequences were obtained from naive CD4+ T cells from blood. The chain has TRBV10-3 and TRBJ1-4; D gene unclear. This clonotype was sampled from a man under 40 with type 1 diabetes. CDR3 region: CAISQNEKLFF. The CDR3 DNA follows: TGTGCCATCTCACAGAATGAAAAACTGTTTTTT.